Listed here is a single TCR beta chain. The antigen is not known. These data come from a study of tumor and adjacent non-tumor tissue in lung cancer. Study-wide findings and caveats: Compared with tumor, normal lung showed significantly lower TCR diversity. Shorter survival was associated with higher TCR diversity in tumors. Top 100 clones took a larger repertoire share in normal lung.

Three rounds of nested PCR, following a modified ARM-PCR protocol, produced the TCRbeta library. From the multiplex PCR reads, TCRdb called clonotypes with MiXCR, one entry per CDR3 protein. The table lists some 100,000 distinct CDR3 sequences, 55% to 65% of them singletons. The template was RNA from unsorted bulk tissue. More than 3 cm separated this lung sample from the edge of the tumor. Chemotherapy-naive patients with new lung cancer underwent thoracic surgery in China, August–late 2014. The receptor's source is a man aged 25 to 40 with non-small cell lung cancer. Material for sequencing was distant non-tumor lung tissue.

The chain's CDR3 is CASSLDLGANVLTF. In nucleotides, the CDR3 is TGTGCCAGCAGCTTAGATCTAGGGGCCAACGTCCTGACTTTC. The chain combines TRBV11-2 with TRBJ2-6, with D unresolved. CDR3 length: 14 amino acids. The germline gives CDR1 SGHAT, CDR2 FQNNGV. Trimming stripped 0 bases from V and 4 bases from J, with 4 bases between.